A single sample gave rise to the 31 T cell receptor beta chains below, sequenced in a study of patients and donors after allogeneic stem cell transplantation. TCRdb redid the calling of the RT-PCR reads with MiXCR, one entry per CDR3 protein. This sample has about 960,000 distinct CDR3 sequences, with 18% found just once. The sample consisted of blood, either unsorted or a sorted T cell fraction (not recorded which). The receptors come from a human donor who was either an allogeneic HSCT recipient or a stem cell or donor lymphocyte infusion donor (not recorded which). It is not recorded whose cells these are; they may come from a transplant donor.

This clonotype has just one count. The chain has TRBV3-1 and TRBJ2-1, with a tentative D call TRBD2 (6 bases). Looked up from germline, CDR1 is LGHDT and CDR2 is YNNKEL (reference sequence). The V gene lost 1 base and the J gene lost 3 bases, with 10 bases spanning the gap. This CDR3 has 15 amino acids. Here the CDR3 reads CASSQVAESYNEQFF. CDR3 coding DNA: TGTGCCAGCAGCCAAGTAGCGGAGAGCTACAATGAGCAGTTCTTC.

This clonotype was found a few times. The V call is TRBV5-1, the J call TRBJ1-4, with a weak D call TRBD1 (5 bases). Germline CDR1 and CDR2: SGHRS and YFSETQ. V was cut by 4 bases and J by 0 bases, with 13 bases left in between. The CDR3 is 16 residues long. This CDR3 reads CASSRGADTTNEKLFF. The CDR3 DNA reads TGCGCCAGCAGCAGAGGGGCAGATACAACTAATGAAAAACTGTTTTTT.

This clonotype was observed a few times. The genes are TRBV20-1 and TRBJ2-1, with 7 positions matching TRBD1. The CDR3 is 14 residues long. Trimming at V came to 5 bases and at J to 4 bases, leaving 8 bases not matched to a gene. Per the germline V gene, CDR1 is DFQATT and CDR2 is SNEGSKA (reference sequence). CDR3 loop: CSALDRRGYNEQFF. The CDR3 nucleotides read TGCAGTGCTCTGGACAGGCGAGGATACAATGAGCAGTTCTTC.

The V gene is TRBV20-1, the J gene TRBJ2-2, with a weak D call TRBD2 (5 bases). CDR3 length: 16 amino acids. The V gene lost 3 bases and the J gene lost 9 bases, with 23 bases spanning the gap. The germline V gene encodes CDR1 DFQATT and CDR2 SNEGSKA (reference sequence). CDR3 DNA: TGCAGTGCTAGGGGAGTAGGGCCCTACCCCCAGTGGGAGCTGTTTTTT. Amino acids: CSARGVGPYPQWELFF.

The chain joins TRBV27 to TRBJ1-2; tentative D call: TRBD1 (5 bases). The CDR3 length is 15 residues. Per the germline V gene, CDR1 is MNHEY and CDR2 is SMNVEV (reference sequence). Trimming shortened V by 1 base and J by 6 bases, and 15 bases separated the two germline ends. CDR3 region: CASSLYWQGLDGYTF. CDR3 DNA: TGTGCCAGCAGTTTATACTGGCAGGGATTAGATGGCTACACCTTC.

A few counts support this clonotype. V is TRBV20-1 and J is TRBJ2-2; 9 bases are shared with TRBD2. CDR1 and CDR2 from the germline V gene are DFQATT and SNEGSKA (reference sequence). The V segment lost 5 bases and the J segment 2 bases; nucleotides outside the gene matches: 12. The length of the CDR3 is 17 residues. This chain's CDR3 is CSAPLKRGAPNTGELFF. For the CDR3, the DNA is TGCAGTGCTCCCCTTAAGCGGGGGGCCCCTAACACCGGGGAGCTGTTTTTT.

This clonotype was observed a few times. The chain combines TRBV5-1 with TRBJ2-2; no definite D call. CDR1 and CDR2 (germline): SGHRS, YFSETQ. CDR3 size: 16 residues. Trimming removed 4 bases from V and 0 bases from J, with 13 bases in between. CDR3 protein: CASSRLTPANTGELFF. The DNA for the CDR3 is TGCGCCAGCAGCCGTCTTACCCCTGCGAACACCGGGGAGCTGTTTTTT.

This chain uses TRBV29-1 with TRBJ2-2; the match to TRBD1 covers 9 bases. J lost 5 bases, V lost 1 base, and 5 bases had no gene match. CDR3 length: 15 residues. The germline V gene has CDR1 SQVTM and CDR2 ANQGSEA. The CDR3 spells CSVEGGQGVTGELFF. CDR3 sequence (DNA): TGCAGCGTTGAAGGGGGACAGGGTGTAACCGGGGAGCTGTTTTTT.

This clonotype came up a few times. The CDR3 DNA follows: TGTGCCAGCAGCCAGGGACTAGCGGGTGTCGATGAGCAGTTCTTC. Encoded protein: CASSQGLAGVDEQFF. The V and J genes are TRBV7-9 and TRBJ2-1, with 12 bases aligning to TRBD2. V lost 5 bases to trimming and J lost 8 bases; unmatched junction nucleotides: 7. Per the germline V gene, CDR1 is SEHNR and CDR2 is FQNEAQ (reference sequence). The CDR3 is made up of 15 amino acids.

The table lists this clonotype with a few counts. The CDR3 region is CASSLVVSHEQYF. As DNA, the CDR3 is TGTGCCAGCAGTTTAGTTGTTAGTCACGAGCAGTACTTC. This rearrangement joins TRBV12-3 or TRBV12-4 to TRBJ2-7; D not certain. This CDR3 has 13 amino acids. Trimming took 1 base from V and 5 from J, leaving 9 bases between them.

The V and J genes are TRBV6-5 and TRBJ2-5; D remains unclear. With 0 bases removed from V and 0 bases from J, the gap between germline ends came to 8 bases. CDR1 and CDR2 from the germline V gene are MNHEY and SVGAGI. The CDR3 has 15 residues. The CDR3 region is CASSYSKRDQETQYF. DNA of the CDR3: TGTGCCAGCAGTTACTCGAAACGGGACCAAGAGACCCAGTACTTC.

The chain recombines TRBV27 with TRBJ1-6, with TRBD1 matching 8 bases. The germline gives CDR1 MNHEY, CDR2 SMNVEV (reference sequence). This CDR3 region has 14 residues. After removal of 9 bases from V and 4 bases from J, the junction contained 5 bases not matched to a gene. CDR3 in amino acids: CASQGAQYNSPLHF. The CDR3 nucleotides are TGTGCCAGTCAGGGGGCCCAATATAATTCACCCCTCCACTTT.

J is TRBJ2-3 and V is TRBV11-1, with TRBD2 identical over 7 bases. The CDR3 is 18 residues long. Trimming at V came to 7 bases and at J to 1 base, leaving 17 bases not matched to a gene. Germline CDR1 and CDR2: SGHAT and FQDESV (reference sequence). The CDR3 sequence: CASTLGLASGAGTDTQYF. In DNA form, the CDR3 reads TGTGCCAGCACTCTCGGACTCGCCAGCGGGGCTGGCACAGATACGCAGTATTTT.

The chain links TRBV20-1 to TRBJ2-7; a possible D gene is TRBD2 (6 bases). The V and J ends lost 5 bases and 1 base respectively, with 15 bases between them. The CDR3 is made up of 14 amino acids. Germline CDR1 reads DFQATT; CDR2 reads SNEGSKA (reference sequence). CDR3 residues: CSAVRDLVSYEQYF. For the CDR3, the DNA is TGCAGTGCTGTCCGGGACTTAGTTTCCTACGAGCAGTACTTC.

This clonotype was observed a few times. This CDR3 reads CASSKEVASGVYEQYF. CDR3 DNA sequence: TGTGCCAGCAGCAAAGAGGTGGCTAGCGGGGTCTACGAGCAGTACTTC. The chain uses TRBV21-1 and TRBJ2-7; the table's D call of TRBD2 was not tested on the DNA. TRBV21-1 is classified as a pseudogene. The CDR3 runs 16 residues.

The gene calls are TRBV2 and TRBJ2-7, with TRBD1 identical over 7 bases. The ends lost 1 base at V and 5 bases at J; junction bases unmatched: 11. The CDR3 extends over 16 amino acids. Germline V CDR1 and CDR2: SNHLY, FYNNEI. CDR3 sequence reads: CASSEEKGAFIHEQYF. The CDR3 bases are TGTGCCAGCAGTGAAGAGAAGGGGGCGTTTATCCACGAGCAGTACTTC.

This clonotype came up a few times. J is TRBJ1-6 and V is TRBV6-5; 9 bases fit TRBD1. Germline values: CDR1 MNHEY, CDR2 SVGAGI. Trimming took 2 bases from V and 8 from J; bases not matched to a gene: 4. This CDR3 is built from 15 residues. In DNA, the CDR3 is TGTGCCAGCAGTTACACAGGGGGCTTGGATTCACCCCTCCACTTT. This encodes CASSYTGGLDSPLHF.

The V and J genes are TRBV21-1 and TRBJ2-1; the table's D call, TRBD2, was not checked against the DNA. TRBV21-1 is a pseudogene segment. This CDR3 has 15 amino acids. CDR3 amino acids: CASSNNSGGADEQFF. CDR3 in DNA: TGTGCCAGCAGCAACAACAGCGGGGGGGCCGATGAGCAGTTCTTC.

A few counts support this clonotype. This chain connects TRBV7-9 to TRBJ2-7; 12 bases agree with TRBD1. The V gene's germline CDR1 is SEHNR and CDR2 FQNEAQ (reference sequence). V gave up 7 bases and J gave up 7 bases; unmatched junction bases: 5. CDR3 length: 13 residues. CDR3 in amino acids: CASIGTGGSEQYF. The CDR3 DNA reads TGTGCCAGCATCGGGACAGGGGGCAGTGAGCAGTACTTC.

This CDR3 is CASSYSSGGGYYEQYF. The CDR3 DNA reads as TGTGCCAGCAGTTACTCGAGTGGCGGGGGGTACTACGAGCAGTACTTC. V gene TRBV6-5 combines with J gene TRBJ2-7; 8 bases align to TRBD2. Germline values: CDR1 MNHEY, CDR2 SVGAGI. Germline trimming cut 0 bases from V and 3 bases from J; bases unmatched to any gene: 7. The CDR3 sequence is 16 residues long.

This sequence joins TRBV7-2 and TRBJ2-5, with D tentatively TRBD1 (6 bases). Per germline, CDR1 SGHTA and CDR2 FQGNSA. The CDR3 runs 17 residues. The ends were cut back, 5 bases at V and 2 bases at J, with 21 bases in the middle. This CDR3 is CASSRQGRRTYQETQYF. CDR3 DNA: TGTGCCAGCAGCCGCCAGGGGCGCCGCACCTATCAAGAGACCCAGTACTTC.

The V call is TRBV29-1, the J call TRBJ1-1; D gene uncertain. The germline V and J ends were trimmed by 1 base and 6 bases, with 12 bases remaining between them. CDR3 length equals 13 residues. Germline V lookup: CDR1 SQVTM, CDR2 ANQGSEA. CDR3 protein: CSVEAPLSAEAFF. CDR3 DNA: TGCAGCGTTGAAGCCCCACTTTCGGCTGAAGCTTTCTTT.

This clonotype has just a few counts. The chain recombines TRBV15 with TRBJ2-7; D is uncertain. The CDR3 has 13 residues. Germline V CDR1 and CDR2: LNHNV, YYDKDF (reference sequence). The V gene lost 0 bases and the J gene lost 3 bases, with 6 bases spanning the gap. CDR3 region: CATSRDGVYEQYF. The CDR3 DNA follows: TGTGCCACCAGCAGAGATGGGGTCTACGAGCAGTACTTC.

There are many counts of this clonotype. This chain connects TRBV6-6 to TRBJ2-1; no firm D call. Germline V lookup: CDR1 MNHNY, CDR2 SVGAGI (reference sequence). The CDR3 runs to 12 residues. With 6 bases removed from V and 4 bases from J, the gap between germline ends came to 7 bases. The CDR3 nucleotides are TGTGCCAGCAGCTTCGCATACAATGAGCAGTTCTTC. This encodes CASSFAYNEQFF.

The genes are TRBV5-5 and TRBJ2-7; 7 positions match TRBD1. The junction had 8 bases not matched to a gene; V was cut back by 4 bases and J by 1 base. CDR3 length equals 15 residues. From germline, CDR1 is SGHKS and CDR2 YYEKEE (reference sequence). CDR3 region: CASSRDRDGSYEQYF. The DNA of the CDR3 is TGTGCCAGCAGCCGAGACAGGGATGGATCCTACGAGCAGTACTTC.

The V and J genes are TRBV2 and TRBJ2-2; no clear D gene. The germline V gene encodes CDR1 SNHLY and CDR2 FYNNEI. This CDR3 region has 16 residues. Trimming left V 0 bases short and J 0 bases short, with 8 bases between. The CDR3 coding sequence is TGTGCCAGCAGTGAAGCTGGGATTGCGAACACCGGGGAGCTGTTTTTT. This encodes CASSEAGIANTGELFF.

The chain's CDR3 is CAWSQGQGPAPQHF. CDR3 DNA sequence: TGTGCCTGGAGTCAGGGACAGGGCCCCGCGCCCCAGCATTTT. The chain carries TRBV30 and TRBJ1-5; 9 nucleotides match TRBD1. Germline values: CDR1 GTSNPN, CDR2 SVGIG (reference sequence). V trimming: 2 bases; J trimming: 9 bases; junction bases outside the gene matches: 8. CDR3 length: 14 residues.

This chain links TRBV29-1 with TRBJ2-2, with D perhaps given as TRBD1 or TRBD2 (5 bases each). The CDR3 is made up of 14 amino acids. Germline CDR1 SQVTM, CDR2 ANQGSEA. Trimming removed 5 bases at V and 4 bases at J, with 14 bases between. Here the CDR3 DNA reads TGCAGCGTTCCCACTCGGGACCCCACCGGGGAGCTGTTTTTT. Protein product: CSVPTRDPTGELFF.

The chain uses TRBV7-6 and TRBJ2-3; TRBD2 aligns across 7 bases. CDR3 length: 15 residues. Trimming took 6 bases from V and 1 from J; bases not matched to a gene: 7. Per the germline V gene, CDR1 is SGHVS and CDR2 is FNYEAQ. The CDR3 region has the DNA TGTGCCAGCAGTAATCTAGCGGAACGCACAGATACGCAGTATTTT. It specifies CASSNLAERTDTQYF.

The table lists this clonotype with a few counts. The gene calls are TRBV12-3 or TRBV12-4 and TRBJ1-5; TRBD1 agrees at 9 bases. The junction had 5 bases not matched to a gene; V was cut back by 1 base and J by 7 bases. This CDR3 comprises 15 residues. The CDR3 DNA follows: TGTGCCAGCAGTTTAGACCGGGACAGGGCACAGCCCCAGCATTTT. Amino acid sequence: CASSLDRDRAQPQHF.

The chain joins TRBV12-3 or TRBV12-4 to TRBJ2-7; D gene ambiguous. Trimming took 6 bases from V and 3 from J, leaving 15 bases between them. This CDR3 region has 14 residues. The CDR3 coding sequence is TGTGCCAGCAGCAATCGCACGTCAATCTACGAGCAGTACTTC. This encodes CASSNRTSIYEQYF.